This paragraph covers one TCR beta chain sequence. Its specificity is not known. Time point defined: week 3, after first cycle of checkpoint inhibitor. The data are from a study of blood T cell dynamics during melanoma immunotherapy. As for the study in general: First-line therapy was either pembrolizumab or nivolumab with ipilimumab for metastatic melanoma. Study observations and caveats: It remained unknown if the driving T cell clones were melanoma-specific.

The assay was immunoSEQ multiplex PCR, and TCRdb's table has in-frame clones only and misses some. Among tens of thousands of clones listed, 80% to 85% were seen once. The CDR3 consists of 15 residues. Germline assignment: CDR1 MNHNS and CDR2 SASEGT. Trimming took 6 bases from V and 4 from J; bases not matched to a gene: 8. This sequence joins TRBV6-1 and TRBJ1-2; 10 bases match TRBD1. The clonotype comes from a human donor with melanoma. Sequencing used blood, obtained from a patient treated with checkpoint blockade. The CDR3: CASRTDRGLVYGYTF. In nucleotides, the CDR3 is TGTGCCAGCAGGACTGACAGGGGGCTTGTCTATGGCTACACCTTC.